This is a list of T cell receptor beta chains from one sample in a study of T cell responses to AZD1222 COVID-19 vaccine. The protocol was immunoSEQ multiplex PCR, while the TCRdb copy is restricted to in-frame clones and leaves out a portion. The sample gives some 190,000 clones, 80% to 95% of which show up once; 1.5% to 2% is in the top ten. The specimen comprised peripheral blood, sampled 28 days after the second AZD1222 dose. These receptors were obtained from an adult who received the AZD1222 COVID-19 vaccine. Each CDR3 is given with its conserved first and last residue. D genes are given only for firm matches. A clone size is listed for some rows: how often the clone was seen (once, few, many), or a class if it is expanded.

TRBV7-3	.	TRBJ1-2	.	CASSLNVRRTRGPKGSNYGYTF	TGTGCCAGCAGCTTAAATGTTCGTCGGACGAGGGGCCCGAAAGGATCTAACTATGGCTACACCTTC
TRBV7-3	TRBD2	TRBJ2-2	.	CASSLSGGTGELFF	TGTGCCAGCAGCTTATCGGGGGGCACCGGGGAGCTGTTTTTT
TRBV5-8	.	TRBJ2-7	.	CAIQTPSSYEQYF	TGTGCCATCCAGACACCGAGCTCCTACGAGCAGTACTTC
TRBV7-9	TRBD1	TRBJ1-4	.	CASSHTQGGTNEKLFF	TGTGCCAGCAGCCATACCCAGGGGGGGACTAATGAAAAACTGTTTTTT
TRBV19	TRBD1	TRBJ1-5	.	CASSILQGAALGPQHF	TGTGCCAGTAGTATACTACAGGGGGCAGCTTTAGGGCCCCAGCATTTT
TRBV6-5	TRBD1	TRBJ1-1	.	CASSHDRGYTEAFF	TGTGCCAGCAGTCACGACAGGGGGTACACTGAAGCTTTCTTT
TRBV30	.	TRBJ1-2	.	CAWSVFPAGDDGYTF	TGTGCCTGGAGTGTATTCCCGGCAGGGGATGATGGCTACACCTTC
TRBV11-2	TRBD2	TRBJ2-1	.	CASSLRPGLAGVFNEQFF	TGTGCCAGCAGCTTAAGACCGGGACTAGCGGGAGTATTTAATGAGCAGTTCTTC
TRBV6-4	.	TRBJ2-3	.	CASSVGYGLSDTQYF	TGTGCCAGCAGTGTGGGATACGGCCTTTCGGATACGCAGTATTTT
TRBV6-2/TRBV6-3	.	TRBJ1-1	.	CASSPTTLGATEAFF	TGTGCCAGCAGTCCCACTACCTTGGGGGCCACTGAAGCTTTCTTT
TRBV30	TRBD1	TRBJ2-5	.	CACRDRGFGETQYF	TGTGCCTGCCGGGACAGGGGATTTGGGGAGACCCAGTACTTC
TRBV19	.	TRBJ2-7	.	CASSTQGYPYEQYF	TGTGCCAGTAGTACACAGGGATACCCCTACGAGCAGTACTTC
TRBV7-8	.	TRBJ1-1	.	CASSFPFGQTNTEAFF	TGTGCCAGCAGCTTCCCCTTTGGACAGACGAACACTGAAGCTTTCTTT
TRBV30	TRBD1	TRBJ2-6	.	CAWRGQGPSGANVLTF	TGTGCCTGGAGGGGACAGGGTCCCTCTGGGGCCAACGTCCTGACTTTC
TRBV5-4	.	TRBJ2-1	once	CASSRRGDEQFF	TGTGCCAGCAGCCGCAGGGGCGATGAGCAGTTCTTC
TRBV12-3/TRBV12-4	.	TRBJ1-1	once	CASTGNTEAFF	TGTGCCAGCACAGGGAACACTGAAGCTTTCTTT
TRBV29-1	TRBD1	TRBJ2-2	.	CSAGGDGTGELFF	TGCAGCGCAGGGGGCGACGGCACCGGGGAGCTGTTTTTT
TRBV2	.	TRBJ1-2	.	CASSRQGYGYTF	TGTGCCAGCAGTAGACAAGGCTATGGCTACACCTTC
TRBV6-1	.	TRBJ1-5	.	CASSGPPDGRNQPQHF	TGTGCCAGCAGTGGGCCCCCCGACGGGCGCAATCAGCCCCAGCATTTT
TRBV6-5	TRBD1	TRBJ1-3	.	CATKQDRASGNTIYF	TGTGCCACTAAGCAGGACAGGGCCTCTGGAAACACCATATATTTT
TRBV7-2	.	TRBJ2-3	.	CASSLDRFTDTQYF	TGTGCCAGCAGCTTAGACAGGTTCACAGATACGCAGTATTTT
TRBV9	TRBD1	TRBJ1-2	.	CASRGTGGFGYTF	TGTGCCAGCAGGGGGACAGGGGGTTTTGGCTACACCTTC
TRBV2	TRBD1	TRBJ1-2	.	CASMRDSFNYGYTF	TGTGCCAGCATGAGGGACAGTTTTAACTATGGCTACACCTTC
TRBV2	.	TRBJ1-5	.	CASQGHRNQPQHF	TGTGCCAGCCAAGGACACCGCAATCAGCCCCAGCATTTT
TRBV4-2	TRBD2	TRBJ2-7	.	CASSQDVAPSGRSYEQYF	TGTGCCAGCAGCCAAGATGTGGCCCCTAGCGGGCGAAGTTACGAGCAGTACTTC
TRBV7-9	TRBD1	TRBJ2-4	.	CASSSRQGRAKNIQYF	TGTGCCAGCAGCTCCCGACAGGGGCGAGCCAAAAACATTCAGTACTTC
TRBV19	TRBD1	TRBJ2-3	few	CASSSGTVTDTQYF	TGTGCCAGTAGTTCCGGGACAGTGACAGATACGCAGTATTTT
TRBV6-2/TRBV6-3	TRBD1	TRBJ2-7	.	CASSYAGGWDSYEQYF	TGTGCCAGCAGTTACGCAGGGGGTTGGGACTCCTACGAGCAGTACTTC
TRBV27	.	TRBJ1-1	.	CASSWGTEAFF	TGTGCCAGCAGTTGGGGCACAGAAGCTTTCTTT
TRBV12-3/TRBV12-4	.	TRBJ2-7	.	CASSPQYYEQYF	TGTGCCAGCAGCCCCCAATACTACGAGCAGTACTTC
TRBV5-3	TRBD1	TRBJ2-7	.	CARSDQDRGEQYF	TGTGCCAGAAGCGACCAGGACAGGGGCGAGCAGTACTTC
TRBV5-1	TRBD1	TRBJ1-6	few	CASRTGEIFSPLHF	TGCGCCAGTCGGACAGGGGAGATTTTTTCACCCCTCCACTTT
TRBV27	TRBD1	TRBJ2-7	.	CASSFGDRLYEQYF	TGTGCCAGCAGTTTTGGGGACAGGCTATACGAGCAGTACTTC
TRBV7-9	.	TRBJ2-2	.	CASKVEANTGELFF	TGTGCCAGCAAGGTAGAAGCGAACACCGGGGAGCTGTTTTTT
TRBV5-5	.	TRBJ1-6	.	CASSLVGIDSPLHF	TGTGCCAGCAGCTTGGTGGGGATTGATTCACCCCTCCACTTT
TRBV20-1	TRBD1	TRBJ2-7	.	CSASPGQGFHEQYF	TGCAGTGCTAGTCCGGGACAGGGCTTCCACGAGCAGTACTTC
TRBV6-5	TRBD1	TRBJ1-2	.	CASRTGGDGYTF	TGTGCCAGCCGTACAGGGGGCGATGGCTACACCTTC
TRBV7-9	.	TRBJ2-3	once	CASRLGEPDTQYF	TGTGCCAGCCGCTTGGGAGAACCAGATACGCAGTATTTT
TRBV24-1	.	TRBJ2-2	.	CATSDDRFTGELFF	TGTGCCACCAGTGATGACAGATTTACCGGGGAGCTGTTTTTT
TRBV5-1	TRBD2	TRBJ2-3	.	CASSFNGGGAGDTQYF	TGCGCCAGCAGCTTTAATGGCGGGGGGGCCGGAGATACGCAGTATTTT
TRBV5-6	.	TRBJ1-2	.	CASSVPGAGVRYGYTF	TGTGCCAGCAGCGTCCCCGGGGCCGGGGTTCGCTATGGCTACACCTTC
TRBV12-3/TRBV12-4	.	TRBJ1-2	.	CASSSYPNYGYTF	TGTGCCAGCAGTTCATATCCGAACTATGGCTACACCTTC
TRBV19	.	TRBJ2-1	.	CASSQGSYNEQFF	TGTGCCAGTAGTCAGGGCTCCTACAATGAGCAGTTCTTC
TRBV18	TRBD1	TRBJ1-5	.	CASSPEGAVQPQHF	TGTGCCAGCTCTCCGGAGGGGGCTGTTCAGCCCCAGCATTTT
TRBV4-1	TRBD1	TRBJ2-4	.	CASSRFPGQELAKNIQYF	TGCGCCAGCAGCCGATTTCCCGGACAGGAATTAGCCAAAAACATTCAGTACTTC